This note documents a single T cell receptor (beta chain) sequence. Negatively enriched CD4+ T cells were divided by CD45RA into naive and memory. CDR1 is SQVTM, CDR2 ANQGSEA, per germline. CDR3 length: 17 amino acids. The V and J ends lost 7 bases and 7 bases, in that order; junction bases with no gene match: 21. Using roughly 180 ng DNA, some 30,000 T cell genomes, the sorted-subset replicate PCRs were run. TCRdb's copy holds only in-frame clones and misses some; the assay was immunoSEQ multiplex PCR. The sample yields roughly 1.4 million clones, around 98.5% seen once. The source of the sample is a study of shared clonotypes between healthy human individuals.

The J gene is TRBJ2-1, the V gene TRBV29-1; 8 nucleotides align to TRBD2. Sequencing was carried out using naive CD4+ T cells sorted from blood. As for subset: CD45RA+ positively selected. This TCR was recovered from a man aged 30 to 39 in good health. CDR3 coding DNA: TGCAGCGCGGTCAAGACTAAGGGACTAGGAATTTTTAATGAGCAGTTCTTC. Amino acid sequence: CSAVKTKGLGIFNEQFF.